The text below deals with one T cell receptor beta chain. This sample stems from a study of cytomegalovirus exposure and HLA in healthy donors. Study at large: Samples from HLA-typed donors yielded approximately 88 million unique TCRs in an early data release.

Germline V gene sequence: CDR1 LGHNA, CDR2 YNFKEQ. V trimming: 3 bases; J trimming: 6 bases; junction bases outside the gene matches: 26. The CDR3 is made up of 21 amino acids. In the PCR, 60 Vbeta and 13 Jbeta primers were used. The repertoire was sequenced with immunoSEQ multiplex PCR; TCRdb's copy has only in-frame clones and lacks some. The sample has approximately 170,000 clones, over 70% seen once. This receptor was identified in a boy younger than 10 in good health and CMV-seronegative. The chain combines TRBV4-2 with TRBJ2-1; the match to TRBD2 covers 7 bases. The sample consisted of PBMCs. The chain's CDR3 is CASSQSGSPESVERESNEQFF. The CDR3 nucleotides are TGTGCCAGCAGCCAGTCCGGGTCCCCAGAGAGCGTGGAGCGGGAAAGCAATGAGCAGTTCTTC.